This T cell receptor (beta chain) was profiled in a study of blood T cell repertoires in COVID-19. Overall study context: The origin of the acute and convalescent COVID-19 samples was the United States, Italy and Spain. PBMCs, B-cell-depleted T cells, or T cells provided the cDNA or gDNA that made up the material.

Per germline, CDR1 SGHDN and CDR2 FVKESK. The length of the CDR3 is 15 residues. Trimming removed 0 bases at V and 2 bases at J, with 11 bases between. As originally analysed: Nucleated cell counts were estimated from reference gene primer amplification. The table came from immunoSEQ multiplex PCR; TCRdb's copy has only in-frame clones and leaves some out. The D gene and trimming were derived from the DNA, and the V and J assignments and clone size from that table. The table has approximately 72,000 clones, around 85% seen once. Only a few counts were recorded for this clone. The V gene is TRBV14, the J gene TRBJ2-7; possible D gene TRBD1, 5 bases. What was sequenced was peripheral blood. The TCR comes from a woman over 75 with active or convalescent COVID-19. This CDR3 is CASSQETGQTYEQYF. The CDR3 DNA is TGTGCCAGCAGCCAAGAAACAGGCCAGACCTACGAGCAGTACTTC.